These 15 T cell receptor beta chains originate from one sample sequenced in a study of shared clonotypes between healthy human individuals. Libraries were prepared by immunoSEQ multiplex PCR; TCRdb keeps only in-frame clonotypes and omits some of them. This sample yields about 1.5 million clones, of which approximately 98% are seen a single time; 0.4% to 0.55% belongs to the top ten. Sequencing was carried out using naive CD4+ T cells sorted from blood. The subset denotes: CD45RA+ positively selected. These receptors were taken from a man aged 25 to 40 in good health.

The chain carries TRBV30 and TRBJ2-1, with 7 bases fitting TRBD2. The J segment lost 7 bases and the V segment lost 2 bases, leaving 8 bases of the junction unmatched. Germline values: CDR1 GTSNPN, CDR2 SVGIG (reference sequence). The CDR3 spans 14 residues. The CDR3 DNA is TGTGCCTGGAGTTTTAGCGGGTATAGGAATGAGCAGTTCTTC. Its protein product is CAWSFSGYRNEQFF.

This clone showed up just a few times. The rearrangement uses TRBV7-8 and TRBJ2-2; 14 bases align to TRBD2. With V trimmed by 5 bases and J by 5 bases, 7 bases remained unmatched. The CDR3 is 17 amino acids. CDR1 is SGHVS and CDR2 is FQNEAQ in the germline V gene. The CDR3 spells CASSIGLAGGTTGELFF. Written as DNA, the CDR3 is TGTGCCAGCAGCATAGGACTAGCGGGAGGTACGACCGGGGAGCTGTTTTTT.

The rearrangement links TRBV4-2 to TRBJ1-1; D is undetermined. Per the germline V gene, CDR1 is LGHNA and CDR2 is YNFKEQ. Trimming shortened V by 1 base and J by 3 bases, and 9 bases separated the two germline ends. This CDR3 has 14 residues. The CDR3 DNA is TGTGCCAGCAGCCAAGGGTGGCTCTACACTGAAGCTTTCTTT. Protein sequence: CASSQGWLYTEAFF.

DNA for the CDR3: TGTGCCAGCAGTGAAGCAAGTTACACCATATATTTT. This gives the protein CASSEASYTIYF. The V call is TRBV2, the J call TRBJ1-3; unclear D gene. The V gene's germline CDR1 is SNHLY and CDR2 FYNNEI. V dropped 0 bases and J dropped 8 bases, with 5 bases sitting between them. The CDR3 is 12 amino acids.

V usage is TRBV7-3 and J usage is TRBJ2-1; D perhaps matches TRBD1 (6 bases). Trimming shortened V by 0 bases and J by 6 bases, and 12 bases separated the two germline ends. Germline lookup yields CDR1 SGHTA and CDR2 FQGTGA. The CDR3 is made up of 15 amino acids. CDR3 bases: TGTGCCAGCAGCTTAACGGGACAAAGCCTCAATGAGCAGTTCTTC. Translation: CASSLTGQSLNEQFF.

The chain uses TRBV5-1 and TRBJ2-5; no firm D call. V gave up 3 bases and J gave up 3 bases, with 9 bases separating them. This CDR3 has 13 amino acids. Germline V gene sequence: CDR1 SGHRS, CDR2 YFSETQ. CDR3 bases: TGCGCCAGCAGCTCCGCCTACGAAGAGACCCAGTACTTC. This translates into CASSSAYEETQYF.

This clone was seen just once. This chain links TRBV6-5 with TRBJ1-1; D may be TRBD1 (5 bases). The CDR3 loop spans 14 amino acids. V was pared by 2 bases and J by 3 bases, with 10 bases between. The V gene's germline CDR1 is MNHEY and CDR2 SVGAGI. CDR3 residues: CASSYDWGDTEAFF. The CDR3 DNA reads as TGTGCCAGCAGTTACGACTGGGGGGACACTGAAGCTTTCTTT.

This chain joins TRBV10-2 and TRBJ2-7; D possibly corresponds to TRBD1 (5 bases). V was pared by 9 bases and J by 7 bases, with 16 bases between. There are 12 residues in the CDR3. Per germline, CDR1 WSHSY and CDR2 SAAADI. This CDR3 is CASSTAFWEQYF. CDR3 in DNA: TGCGCCAGTTCGACAGCCTTCTGGGAGCAGTACTTC.

This chain connects TRBV6-5 to TRBJ1-1; 8 nucleotides match TRBD1. Germline CDR1 is MNHEY and CDR2 is SVGAGI. V trimming: 1 base; J trimming: 4 bases; junction bases outside the gene matches: 5. CDR3 size: 15 residues. The CDR3 loop is CASSYFDRGSTEAFF. CDR3 nucleotide sequence: TGTGCCAGCAGTTACTTCGACAGGGGTAGCACTGAAGCTTTCTTT.

V gene TRBV28 combines with J gene TRBJ2-3, with D possibly matching TRBD1 (5 bases). CDR1 and CDR2 from the germline V gene are MDHEN and SYDVKM. The germline V and J ends were trimmed by 5 bases and 6 bases, with 9 bases remaining between them. This CDR3 is built from 12 residues. CDR3 protein: CASSVNRDTQYF. The CDR3 DNA is TGTGCCAGCAGTGTCAACAGGGATACGCAGTATTTT. The full variable domain, in which reference TRBV28 and TRBJ2-3 provide the parts outside the CDR3, is DVKVTQSSRYLVKRTGEKVFLECVQDMDHENMFWYRQDPGLGLRLIYFSYDVKMKEKGDIPEGYSVSREKKERFSLILESASTNQTSMYLCASSVNRDTQYFGPGTRLTVL.

This clone has a single count. This chain uses TRBV14 with TRBJ2-7, with 9 bases matching TRBD1. V lost 1 base, J lost 3 bases, and 4 bases stayed unmatched. Germline V gene data show CDR1 as SGHDN and CDR2 as FVKESK. CDR3 length equals 15 residues. The CDR3 protein is CASSQAGTGFYEQYF. In nucleotides, the CDR3 is TGTGCCAGCAGCCAAGCCGGGACAGGGTTCTACGAGCAGTACTTC.

The chain carries TRBV7-3 and TRBJ2-4; TRBD2 matches 8 bases. The CDR3 spans 16 residues. J lost 4 bases, V lost 8 bases, and 13 bases had no gene match. Germline V gives CDR1 SGHTA, CDR2 FQGTGA. In DNA, the CDR3 is TGTGCCAGCGGTCCTGGACCGGGACTAGAAAAAAACATTCAGTACTTC. It translates to CASGPGPGLEKNIQYF.

The chain employs TRBV7-3 and TRBJ2-7, with D maybe TRBD2 (6 bases). CDR1 SGHTA and CDR2 FQGTGA come from the germline V gene. CDR3 size: 15 residues. V was cut by 2 bases and J by 1 base, with 12 bases left in between. In nucleotides, the CDR3 is TGTGCCAGCAGCTTACGTCCGGGGGAGTCCTACGAGCAGTACTTC. Protein product: CASSLRPGESYEQYF.

J is TRBJ2-7 and V is TRBV11-2; no clear D. Germline CDR1 is SGHAT and CDR2 is FQNNGV. The CDR3 loop spans 14 amino acids. V was clipped by 3 bases and J by 0 bases, with 9 bases between them. The CDR3 loop is CASSFDTISYEQYF. The CDR3 DNA follows: TGTGCCAGCAGCTTCGATACCATCTCCTACGAGCAGTACTTC.

This rearrangement joins TRBV7-9 to TRBJ2-1; D uncertain. This CDR3 has 16 amino acids. From germline, CDR1 is SEHNR and CDR2 FQNEAQ (reference sequence). Trimming cost V 3 bases and J 4 bases, with 16 bases left between them. This chain's CDR3 is CASSFTRERLYNEQFF. The CDR3 region has the DNA TGTGCCAGCAGCTTTACGCGAGAAAGGTTATACAATGAGCAGTTCTTC.